The clone carrying this T cell receptor (beta chain) was detected a few times. Its antigen remains unidentified. This sample's time point: patch test 2, 6 weeks after DPC sensitization. Treatment described: therapeutic diphenylcyclopropenone sensitization with weekly scalp DPC. The entry originates in a study of human T cells and chemical hapten exposure. For the study at large: Sensitization employed 2% DPC on about 2 cm by about 2 cm of upper inner arm skin. Affected patients, primarily female, had alopecia areata, totalis or universalis. Study outcomes and limitations: Having alopecia, donors may respond immunologically unlike healthy people.

In the library, unique molecular identifiers were attached to individual cDNA molecules. TCRdb independently ran MiXCR on the RACE reads; one entry per CDR3 protein. This sample carries some 350,000 distinct CDR3 sequences, 6% to 7% of them seen once, and the ten largest clones take about 5%. Germline lookup yields CDR1 SGHRS and CDR2 YFSETQ. CDR3 length equals 15 residues. Trimming removed 3 bases at V and 4 bases at J, with 13 bases between. The sample in question was whole blood, obtained in connection with sensitization to the hapten diphenylcyclopropenone (DPC). The sequence came from a woman aged 18-29 years with alopecia areata. Some clones in this sample may be carry-over from other donors' samples. The chain has TRBV5-1 and TRBJ2-2; D may be TRBD1 (6 bases). CDR3 nucleotide sequence: TGCGCCAGCAGCTGGACTGAACAGGGCACCGGGGAGCTGTTTTTT. Protein sequence: CASSWTEQGTGELFF.